This is a list of T cell receptor beta chains from one sample in a study of vaccination and CD4 T cells after COVID-19. From the PCR reads, TCRdb called clonotypes with MiXCR, one entry per CDR3 protein. The sample lists under 20,000 distinct CDR3 sequences, 31% seen once, with under 15% in the top ten. No antigen has been assigned to these receptors. The specimen sequenced was cultured CD4+ T cells from blood. All receptors come from a human donor with COVID-19. Both conserved end residues are part of each CDR3. D genes are given only for firm matches. Clone size is stated in some rows and not others, as once, few, many or a class when expanded.

j_call d_call clone_size v_call cdr3_nt cdr3_aa
TRBJ1-5 - - TRBV18 TGTGCCAGCTCACCGGAGCCCAATCAGCCCCAGCATTTT CASSPEPNQPQHF
TRBJ2-2 TRBD1 few TRBV20-1 TGCAGTGCTCCCGGACAGGGCCGCACCGGGGAGCTGTTTTTT CSAPGQGRTGELFF
TRBJ2-5 - - TRBV7-2 TGTGCCAGCAGCTTAGAACGGGAGGAGACCCAGTACTTC CASSLEREETQYF
TRBJ2-1 - few TRBV12-3/TRBV12-4 TGTGCCAGCAGTATGATATTGACCGGGTCGAAGAGCGATGAGCAGTTCTTC CASSMILTGSKSDEQFF
TRBJ2-7 - - TRBV27 TGTGCCAGCAGTTTATTTTCAGATCCCTACGAGCAGTACTTC CASSLFSDPYEQYF
TRBJ2-3 TRBD1 few TRBV6-1 TGTGCCAGCAGCATAAGGGACAGGCCCACAGATACGCAGTATTTT CASSIRDRPTDTQYF
TRBJ1-2 - few TRBV11-2 TGTGCCAGCAGCTTAGAAGGTTTTGATCGAATCTATGGCTACACCTTC CASSLEGFDRIYGYTF
TRBJ2-3 TRBD1 few TRBV5-4 TGTGCCAGCACCGGACAGGGACCTAAAAGCACAGATACGCAGTATTTT CASTGQGPKSTDTQYF
TRBJ1-5 - - TRBV14 TGTGCCAGCAGCCAAGCGGGGGGTGGCAATCAGCCCCAGCATTTT CASSQAGGGNQPQHF
TRBJ1-3 - - TRBV6-4 TGTGCCAGCAGTGACACTAGGGACCCGGTAGGATCGGGAAACACCATATATTTT CASSDTRDPVGSGNTIYF
TRBJ2-3 - - TRBV5-8 TGTGCCAGCAGCTTGTGGGTCGCAGGCACAGATACGCAGTATTTT CASSLWVAGTDTQYF
TRBJ1-5 - few TRBV7-9 TGTGCCAGCAGCGTCCGCAATCAGCCCCAGCATTTT CASSVRNQPQHF
TRBJ2-7 TRBD2 once TRBV19 TGTGCCAGTAAGAGCCTAGCGGGGGGGGAGCAGTACTTC CASKSLAGGEQYF
TRBJ1-5 - few TRBV11-3 TGTGCCAGCAGCCCCCGGGACACTCAGCCCCAGCATTTT CASSPRDTQPQHF
TRBJ2-5 - few TRBV21-1 TGTGCCAGCAGCAAAGGAGGGGACCAAGAGACCCAGTACTTC CASSKGGDQETQYF
TRBJ1-1 - - TRBV5-1 TGCGCCAGCAGCCTAACCGTCCCCAACACTGAAGCTTTCTTT CASSLTVPNTEAFF
TRBJ2-7 - few TRBV6-1 TGTGCCAGCAGTGGATGGGGGACGACAGACCCCTACGAGCAGTACTTC CASSGWGTTDPYEQYF
TRBJ2-7 - - TRBV20-1 TGCAGTGCTCCTGACAGGTCTAATCGCTACGAGCAGTACTTC CSAPDRSNRYEQYF
TRBJ1-5 TRBD1 medium-sized TRBV10-2 TGCGCCAGCAGGCCCGACAGGGCTCAGCCCCAGCATTTT CASRPDRAQPQHF
TRBJ1-2 - few TRBV2 TGTGCCAGCAGTGAGGAATGGTCGTACGGGCGTGGCTACACCTTC CASSEEWSYGRGYTF
TRBJ1-5 - medium-sized TRBV6-1 TGTGCCAGCACCCCGGGAGGGTTAGGTCAGCCCCAGCATTTT CASTPGGLGQPQHF
TRBJ2-5 TRBD1 - TRBV18 TGTGCCACCAACCTTCGAGGGGGCTCCCAAGAGACCCAGTACTTC CATNLRGGSQETQYF